This T cell receptor beta chain was identified in a study of cytomegalovirus exposure and HLA in healthy donors. Broader study findings: The study put 150 to 200 TCR beta chains on its list as cytomegalovirus-associated. In a later analysis, V- and J-gene trimming of beta chains associated with a DCLRE1C missense variant, replicated independently. Rarity marked most TCR sequences, yet some public TCRs occurred in many donors.

As for this clone: The antigen is not known.

The length of the CDR3 is 12 residues. Germline CDR1 reads SQVTM; CDR2 reads ANQGSEA. V lost 8 bases and J lost 7; bases outside the gene matches: 10. The PCR ran on 60 Vbeta and 13 Jbeta primers. Here immunoSEQ multiplex PCR was the method, and the copy in TCRdb shows in-frame clones only, minus some. The data hold more than 75,000 clones, with 65% to 75% observed a single time. This sequence joins TRBV29-1 and TRBJ1-1; 7 bases are a match to TRBD1. The sample was PBMCs. The source is a man in his forties in good health and CMV-seropositive. The CDR3 loop is CSLTTAGGEAFF. The CDR3 DNA reads TGCAGCTTGACTACGGCAGGGGGTGAAGCTTTCTTT.